Included here is one T cell receptor (beta chain) sequence, with context. These data belong to a study of CD8+CD57+ T cells in acquired aplastic anemia. Study as a whole: Sorted CD4+ and CD8+ cells yielded DNA averaging approximately 3 ug. Researchers reported that healthy donors averaged about 10 million reads for CD4+ cells.

The TCR beta profiling, which covered VDJ combination and CDR3 sequence, was carried out using genomic DNA as the template. Each CDR3 protein is one row after TCRdb ran MiXCR on the reads. The sample contains around 150,000 distinct CDR3 sequences, around 40% of which appear only once. This CDR3 is 15 amino acids long. V was cut by 6 bases and J by 0 bases, with 15 bases left in between. Germline CDR1 LNHDA, CDR2 SQIVND (reference sequence). This chain links TRBV19 with TRBJ2-7; D is unclear. Sequencing was done on a sample of sorted CD4+, CD8+, or CD8+CD57+ T cells (not recorded which) from PBMCs. The sequence derives from a human donor in good health. CDR3 sequence: CASSVYKNISYEQYV. The CDR3 nucleotides read TGTGCCAGTAGCGTCTATAAGAACATCTCCTACGAGCAGTACGTC.